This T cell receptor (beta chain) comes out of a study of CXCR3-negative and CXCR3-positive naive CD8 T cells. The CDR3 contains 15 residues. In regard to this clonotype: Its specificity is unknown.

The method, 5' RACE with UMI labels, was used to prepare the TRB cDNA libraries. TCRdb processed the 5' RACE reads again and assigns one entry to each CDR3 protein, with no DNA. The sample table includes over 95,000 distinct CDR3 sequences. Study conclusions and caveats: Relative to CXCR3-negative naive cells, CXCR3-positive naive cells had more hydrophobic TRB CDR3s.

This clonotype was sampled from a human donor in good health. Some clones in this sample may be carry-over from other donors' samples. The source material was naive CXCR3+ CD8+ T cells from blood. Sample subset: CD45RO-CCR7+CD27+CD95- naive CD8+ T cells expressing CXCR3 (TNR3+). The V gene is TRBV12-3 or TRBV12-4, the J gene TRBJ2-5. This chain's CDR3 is CASSPTRIPQETQYF.